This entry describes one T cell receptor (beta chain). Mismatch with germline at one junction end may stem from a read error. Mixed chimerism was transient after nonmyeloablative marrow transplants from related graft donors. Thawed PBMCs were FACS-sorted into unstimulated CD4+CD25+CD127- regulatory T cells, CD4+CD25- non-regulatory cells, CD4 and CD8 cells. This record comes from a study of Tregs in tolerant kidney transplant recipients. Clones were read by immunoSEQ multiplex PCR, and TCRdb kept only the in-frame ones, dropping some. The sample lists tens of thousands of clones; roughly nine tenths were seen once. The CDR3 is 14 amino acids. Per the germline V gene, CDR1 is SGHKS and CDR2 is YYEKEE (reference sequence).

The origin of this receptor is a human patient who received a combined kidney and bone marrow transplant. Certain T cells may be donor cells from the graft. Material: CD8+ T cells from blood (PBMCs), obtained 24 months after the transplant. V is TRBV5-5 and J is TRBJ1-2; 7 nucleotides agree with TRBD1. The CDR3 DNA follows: TGCGCCAGCAGCCAAGTGTCTACAGGGGATGGCTACACCTTC. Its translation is CASSQVSTGDGYTF.